A selection of T cell receptor beta chains follows, all from one sample in a study of blood T cell repertoires in COVID-19. Clones were sequenced by immunoSEQ multiplex PCR, and TCRdb holds only the in-frame ones, with some missing. Seen here are more than 140,000 clones, 75% to 85% observed once, and the top ten hold about 7.8%. Input material: peripheral blood. The receptors shown here come from a woman aged 45 to 65 in a cohort sampled during active or convalescent COVID-19. Both conserved end residues are part of each CDR3. Each record gives: D gene, J gene, V gene, CDR3 protein. A D gene is named only where the DNA matches it firmly.

D gene: .; J gene: TRBJ2-1; V gene: TRBV3-1/TRBV3-2; CDR3 protein: CASSGGTSYNEQFF
D gene: .; J gene: TRBJ1-4; V gene: TRBV7-3; CDR3 protein: CASSQKLSGNTSMSTNEKLFF
D gene: .; J gene: TRBJ1-4; V gene: TRBV7-8; CDR3 protein: CASSVGGGDEKLFF
D gene: .; J gene: TRBJ2-7; V gene: TRBV30; CDR3 protein: CAWSPGGAGSYEQYF
D gene: TRBD2; J gene: TRBJ2-1; V gene: TRBV3-1/TRBV3-2; CDR3 protein: CASSHTTTSGGANEQFF
D gene: .; J gene: TRBJ2-2; V gene: TRBV7-3; CDR3 protein: CASSPTLDTGELFF
D gene: TRBD1; J gene: TRBJ2-5; V gene: TRBV3-1/TRBV3-2; CDR3 protein: CASSLLGQTLWETQYF
D gene: .; J gene: TRBJ1-5; V gene: TRBV19; CDR3 protein: CASSIGAISNQPQHF
D gene: TRBD2; J gene: TRBJ2-5; V gene: TRBV15; CDR3 protein: CATSRDGGGEETQYF
D gene: TRBD1; J gene: TRBJ2-7; V gene: TRBV19; CDR3 protein: CASMHWGQGTYEQYF
D gene: .; J gene: TRBJ1-1; V gene: TRBV6-1; CDR3 protein: CASSETAGGQSAFF
D gene: .; J gene: TRBJ1-1; V gene: TRBV5-1; CDR3 protein: CASSLPGGNTEAFF
D gene: TRBD1; J gene: TRBJ2-7; V gene: TRBV10-2; CDR3 protein: CASRNRGLSYEQYF
D gene: TRBD1; J gene: TRBJ1-5; V gene: TRBV6-6; CDR3 protein: CASRDGQGLNQPQHF
D gene: TRBD1; J gene: TRBJ1-2; V gene: TRBV9; CDR3 protein: CASSGTGNYYGYTF